This entry lists 31 T cell receptor beta chains sequenced from one sample in a study of shared clonotypes between healthy human individuals. Sequencing used immunoSEQ multiplex PCR; TCRdb keeps in-frame clones, though not all of them. The sample contains around 1.4 million clones, less than 99% of which appear only once. The sample was naive CD4+ T cells sorted from blood. Subset of the sample: CD45RA+ positively selected. All receptors come from a man in his thirties or forties in good health.

The genes are TRBV7-6 and TRBJ1-2; D is perhaps TRBD1 (5 bases). The germline V gene encodes CDR1 SGHVS and CDR2 FNYEAQ. The CDR3 extends over 16 amino acids. V was pared by 2 bases and J by 6 bases, with 19 bases between. CDR3 protein: CASSLSLGRVGNGYTF. The CDR3 nucleotides read TGTGCCAGCAGCTTAAGTTTGGGCAGGGTAGGGAATGGCTACACCTTC.

The V call is TRBV2, the J call TRBJ1-2; D is ambiguous. Trimming took 6 bases from V and 10 from J, leaving 18 bases between them. Germline V gives CDR1 SNHLY, CDR2 FYNNEI. The CDR3 is 13 residues long. CDR3 coding DNA: TGTGCCAGCAGCGAGGGAGGAAGTAGAGTCTACACCTTC. This sequence encodes CASSEGGSRVYTF.

The CDR3 region has the DNA TGTGCCAGCAGCTTAGGAGGGACAGGGGCGGGAGAGCAGTACTTC. Its protein product is CASSLGGTGAGEQYF. V usage is TRBV7-6 and J usage is TRBJ2-7, with 10 nucleotides matching TRBD1. With 1 base clipped from V and 7 bases from J, the junction kept 7 bases outside the gene matches. Germline assignment: CDR1 SGHVS and CDR2 FNYEAQ. This CDR3 has 15 residues.

CDR3 DNA: TGTGCCAGCTTCTGGGGGGGAAACACCATATATTTT. It yields the protein CASFWGGNTIYF. The chain couples TRBV27 to TRBJ1-3; a weak D match, TRBD1 (5 bases). Germline V gene lookup returns CDR1 MNHEY and CDR2 SMNVEV (reference sequence). V lost 8 bases and J 4 bases, leaving 9 bases between the germline ends. The CDR3 extends over 12 amino acids.

The chain uses TRBV9 and TRBJ2-1; 7 nucleotides align to TRBD2. V shed 0 bases and J 4 bases; nucleotides not matched to a gene: 4. Per germline, CDR1 SGDLS and CDR2 YYNGEE. This CDR3 has 15 amino acids. The CDR3 here is CASSVVSGIYNEQFF. In DNA form, the CDR3 reads TGTGCCAGCAGCGTAGTGAGCGGGATATACAATGAGCAGTTCTTC.

The rearrangement joins TRBV5-1 to TRBJ1-2; 9 bases agree with TRBD1. The V gene's germline CDR1 is SGHRS and CDR2 YFSETQ. V was clipped by 4 bases and J by 5 bases; unmatched bases: 6. This CDR3 region has 14 residues. CDR3 nucleotide sequence: TGCGCCAGCAGCCAAACAGGGGGCTATTATGGCTACACCTTC. It codes for CASSQTGGYYGYTF.

This chain links TRBV2 with TRBJ1-3; 8 bases line up with TRBD1. The CDR3 covers 16 residues. V shed 6 bases and J 2 bases; nucleotides not matched to a gene: 9. The germline V gene has CDR1 SNHLY and CDR2 FYNNEI. The CDR3 protein is CASSRRQGRPGNTIYF. In DNA form, the CDR3 reads TGTGCCAGCAGCCGCAGACAGGGGAGGCCTGGAAACACCATATATTTT.

The V gene is TRBV5-1, the J gene TRBJ2-7; 7 nucleotides line up with TRBD1. Germline V gene sequence: CDR1 SGHRS, CDR2 YFSETQ. V shed 1 base and J 5 bases; nucleotides not matched to a gene: 6. There are 14 residues in the CDR3. This CDR3 reads CASSLRQGVDEQYF. CDR3 in DNA: TGCGCCAGCAGCTTGCGACAGGGCGTGGACGAGCAGTACTTC.

The rearrangement joins TRBV5-6 to TRBJ1-1; D is ambiguous. The V end lost 3 bases, the J end lost 8 bases, and 14 bases lay between the germline ends. CDR1 is SGHDT, CDR2 YYEEEE, per germline. The CDR3 spans 13 residues. CDR3 DNA sequence: TGTGCCAGCAGCTCGGGAGCGGGGTTCGAAGCTTTCTTT. Translating gives CASSSGAGFEAFF.

This sequence joins TRBV7-3 and TRBJ2-3; D gene uncertain. The V gene's germline CDR1 is SGHTA and CDR2 FQGTGA. This CDR3 is built from 14 residues. Deletions cut 1 base from V and 6 bases from J, with 11 bases between. Here the CDR3 reads CASSLRWTGDTQYF. In DNA, the CDR3 is TGTGCCAGCAGCTTAAGGTGGACCGGGGATACGCAGTATTTT.

V usage is TRBV11-1 and J usage is TRBJ2-6, with 8 bases matching TRBD2. Germline CDR1 and CDR2: SGHAT and FQDESV (reference sequence). CDR3 length: 19 amino acids. Unmatched junction bases numbered 16, after V lost 5 bases and J lost 4 bases. For the CDR3, the DNA is TGTGCCAGCAGCCCAGAGGGTCGGCGGGGGGAGAGAGGGGCCAACGTCCTGACTTTC. It yields the protein CASSPEGRRGERGANVLTF.

As for this clone: This sample includes further DNA sequences coding for the same CDR3. The chain combines TRBV9 with TRBJ2-2; 10 positions agree with TRBD2. The CDR3 is made up of 17 amino acids. J lost 4 bases, V lost 0 bases, and 6 bases had no gene match. Germline assignment: CDR1 SGDLS and CDR2 YYNGEE. For the CDR3, the DNA is TGTGCCAGCAGCGTAGGAGGTCTAGCGGGAGTCACCGGGGAGCTGTTTTTT. Encoded protein: CASSVGGLAGVTGELFF.

In this sample, this clone turned up once. This chain joins TRBV6-6 and TRBJ2-1; D perhaps matches TRBD1 (5 bases). The CDR3 length is 12 residues. Per the germline V gene, CDR1 is MNHNY and CDR2 is SVGAGI (reference sequence). Trimming pared 6 bases from V and 9 bases from J, leaving 12 bases between. Written as DNA, the CDR3 is TGTGCCAGCAGATCTCAGGGTAGTGAGCAGTTCTTC. This encodes CASRSQGSEQFF.

The rearrangement links TRBV15 to TRBJ2-1; the match to TRBD2 covers 10 bases. This CDR3 is 15 amino acids long. In germline, CDR1 is LNHNV, CDR2 YYDKDF (reference sequence). V lost 6 bases, J lost 4 bases, and 6 bases stayed unmatched. CDR3: CATSNRLAGYNEQFF. As DNA, the CDR3 is TGTGCCACCAGTAATAGACTAGCGGGTTACAATGAGCAGTTCTTC.

The rearrangement links TRBV19 to TRBJ2-5; the match to TRBD1 covers 7 bases. Germline assignment: CDR1 LNHDA and CDR2 SQIVND (reference sequence). The V and J ends lost 10 bases and 5 bases, in that order; junction bases with no gene match: 13. CDR3 length: 14 amino acids. The CDR3 sequence is CATSPTGSMETQYF. For the CDR3, the DNA is TGTGCCACCTCACCGACAGGGAGCATGGAGACCCAGTACTTC.

The chain's CDR3 is CATSRDLWTGRYEQYF. The CDR3 coding sequence is TGTGCCACCAGCAGAGATTTGTGGACAGGGAGGTACGAGCAGTACTTC. The chain recombines TRBV15 with TRBJ2-7; 8 bases agree with TRBD1. V lost 0 bases to trimming and J lost 4 bases; unmatched junction nucleotides: 8. The CDR3 is 16 residues long. The germline gives CDR1 LNHNV, CDR2 YYDKDF (reference sequence). The complete variable domain, with remaining parts taken from reference TRBV15 and TRBJ2-7, reads DAMVIQNPRYQVTQFGKPVTLSCSQTLNHNVMYWYQQKSSQAPKLLFHYYDKDFNNEADTPDNFQSRRPNTSFCFLDIRSPGLGDTAMYLCATSRDLWTGRYEQYFGPGTRLTVT.

Regarding this clone: The same CDR3 is also encoded by other DNA sequences in this sample. This chain joins TRBV28 and TRBJ1-2; D not resolved. The CDR3 consists of 12 residues. Trimming removed 6 bases at V and 2 bases at J, with 7 bases between. CDR1 is MDHEN and CDR2 is SYDVKM in the germline V gene. CDR3 sequence: CASSPSNYGYTF. The CDR3 DNA is TGTGCCAGCAGCCCGTCGAACTATGGCTACACCTTC.

The genes are TRBV19 and TRBJ2-3, with a tentative D call TRBD1 (5 bases). With 7 bases removed from V and 0 bases from J, the gap between germline ends came to 11 bases. Per germline, CDR1 LNHDA and CDR2 SQIVND (reference sequence). CDR3 length: 14 amino acids. In DNA form, the CDR3 reads TGTGCCAGTAAACAGGATCCTAGCACAGATACGCAGTATTTT. Translating it yields CASKQDPSTDTQYF.

The chain employs TRBV10-2 and TRBJ1-1; a weak D match, TRBD1 (6 bases). CDR3 length: 13 residues. V gave up 6 bases and J gave up 6 bases, with 14 bases separating them. Germline V gene data show CDR1 as WSHSY and CDR2 as SAAADI. CDR3 nucleotide sequence: TGCGCCAGCAGCGCAATCGACAGGTCTGAAGCTTTCTTT. It codes for CASSAIDRSEAFF.

This clone was recorded only once. The chain couples TRBV5-8 to TRBJ1-1, with D possibly matching TRBD1 (6 bases). The CDR3 is made up of 14 amino acids. Per the germline V gene, CDR1 is SGHTS and CDR2 is YDEGEE. The germline V and J ends were trimmed by 4 bases and 0 bases, with 10 bases remaining between them. CDR3: CASSIRTVNTEAFF. CDR3 DNA: TGTGCCAGCAGCATTCGGACAGTGAACACTGAAGCTTTCTTT.

The rearrangement links TRBV28 to TRBJ2-7, with 8 bases aligning to TRBD2. Germline V lookup: CDR1 MDHEN, CDR2 SYDVKM. This CDR3 is built from 15 residues. V shed 7 bases, J shed 4 bases, and the junction held 12 bases outside the gene matches. The CDR3 bases are TGTGCCAGCACTCCCCGGGAGGGAGGATTTTACGAGCAGTACTTC. Encoded protein: CASTPREGGFYEQYF.

The chain joins TRBV2 to TRBJ1-1; no definite D call. CDR3 length equals 12 residues. The V end was cut by 7 bases, the J end by 1 base, with 7 bases between. In germline, CDR1 is SNHLY, CDR2 FYNNEI. The CDR3 DNA reads TGTGCCAGCATGATTGAGAACACTGAAGCTTTCTTT. Its protein product is CASMIENTEAFF.

This chain links TRBV5-1 with TRBJ2-7, with 8 bases matching TRBD1. The length of the CDR3 is 15 residues. The ends lost 4 bases at V and 1 base at J; junction bases unmatched: 7. In germline, CDR1 is SGHRS, CDR2 YFSETQ. The CDR3 DNA sequence: TGCGCCAGCAGCACAGGGGGGTTCCTATCCTACGAGCAGTACTTC. Its protein is CASSTGGFLSYEQYF.

CDR3 in DNA: TGTGCCAGCAGCTTAGCTGTTGAGCAGTTCTTC. This sequence encodes CASSLAVEQFF. The V and J genes are TRBV7-2 and TRBJ2-1, with D unclear. The CDR3 is made up of 11 amino acids. Looked up from germline, CDR1 is SGHTA and CDR2 is FQGNSA. The ends were cut back, 0 bases at V and 9 bases at J, with 3 bases in the middle.

The chain is built from TRBV2 and TRBJ2-5; D call uncertain. Looked up from germline, CDR1 is SNHLY and CDR2 is FYNNEI. The CDR3 is made up of 13 amino acids. V was shortened by 3 bases and J by 2 bases, with 7 bases between the two germline ends. The CDR3 coding sequence is TGTGCCAGCAGTGATACGGGTCAAGAGACCCAGTACTTC. This translates into CASSDTGQETQYF. Variable domain in full (rest from reference TRBV2 and TRBJ2-5): EPEVTQTPSHQVTQMGQEVILRCVPISNHLYFYWYRQILGQKVEFLVSFYNNEISEKSEIFDDQFSVERPDGSNFTLKIRSTKLEDSAMYFCASSDTGQETQYFGPGTRLLVL.

The rearrangement uses TRBV18 and TRBJ2-3; D could derive from TRBD1 or TRBD2 (5 bases each). This CDR3 comprises 15 residues. Germline CDR1 reads KGHSH; CDR2 reads LQKENI. Trimming cost V 1 base and J 6 bases, with 14 bases left between them. The CDR3 reads CASSPRFGGTDTQYF. The CDR3 DNA follows: TGTGCCAGCTCACCACGTTTTGGGGGAACGGATACGCAGTATTTT.

V usage is TRBV11-1 and J usage is TRBJ2-3; 12 bases are shared with TRBD2. This CDR3 has 17 residues. V shed 6 bases, J shed 4 bases, and the junction held 11 bases outside the gene matches. Germline lookup yields CDR1 SGHAT and CDR2 FQDESV (reference sequence). The CDR3 DNA follows: TGTGCCAGCAGTCCTAGACTAGCGGGAGCTCAGGCAGATACGCAGTATTTT. Its translation is CASSPRLAGAQADTQYF.

The V call is TRBV6-6, the J call TRBJ1-1; perhaps TRBD1 as D (5 bases). The CDR3 runs 16 residues. Germline V gene data show CDR1 as MNHNY and CDR2 as SVGAGI (reference sequence). V lost 5 bases and J 1 base, leaving 17 bases between the germline ends. CDR3 protein: CASSLRPGGKNTEAFF. The CDR3 DNA reads TGTGCCAGCAGTCTCCGCCCTGGGGGAAAGAACACTGAAGCTTTCTTT.

The chain employs TRBV18 and TRBJ2-3; 7 nucleotides align to TRBD2. Germline V gives CDR1 KGHSH, CDR2 LQKENI. The V segment lost 3 bases and the J segment 3 bases; nucleotides outside the gene matches: 9. The CDR3 consists of 16 residues. CDR3 protein: CASSPGRGVETDTQYF. In DNA form, the CDR3 reads TGTGCCAGCTCACCGGGACGGGGGGTTGAAACAGATACGCAGTATTTT.

The genes are TRBV7-9 and TRBJ2-7, with unresolved D. With 2 bases removed from V and 1 base from J, the gap between germline ends came to 3 bases. Per the germline V gene, CDR1 is SEHNR and CDR2 is FQNEAQ (reference sequence). The CDR3 consists of 12 residues. The CDR3 DNA sequence: TGTGCCAGCAGCTTAAAATCCTACGAGCAGTACTTC. Residues: CASSLKSYEQYF. The full variable domain, in which reference TRBV7-9 and TRBJ2-7 provide the parts outside the CDR3, is DTGVSQNPRHKITKRGQNVTFRCDPISEHNRLYWYRQTLGQGPEFLTYFQNEAQLEKSRLLSDRFSAERPKGSFSTLEIQRTEQGDSAMYLCASSLKSYEQYFGPGTRLTVT.

The chain couples TRBV27 to TRBJ2-3, with 7 bases fitting TRBD1. Germline trimming cut 6 bases from V and 0 bases from J; bases unmatched to any gene: 6. The CDR3 contains 15 residues. Germline V CDR1 and CDR2: MNHEY, SMNVEV (reference sequence). The DNA for the CDR3 is TGTGCCAGCAGAGGGGACAGATTTAGCACAGATACGCAGTATTTT. It specifies CASRGDRFSTDTQYF.